Shown below are 10 T cell receptor beta chains from a single sample sequenced in a study of graft-versus-host responses after intestinal transplantation. The protocol was immunoSEQ multiplex PCR, while the TCRdb copy is restricted to in-frame clones and leaves out a portion. The table lists about 99,000 clones, over 85% of them singletons, with 1% to 1.5% in the top ten. Their target antigens are unknown. The sequences come from unstimulated CD8+ T cells sorted from spleen or lymph node cells, collected before intestinal transplant. Receptors originate from a human donor who received an intestinal transplant.

This clone has just one count. The chain links TRBV27 to TRBJ2-1, with 13 positions matching TRBD2. CDR1 and CDR2 (germline): MNHEY, SMNVEV (reference sequence). Trimming took 5 bases from V and 2 from J; bases not matched to a gene: 3. The CDR3 loop spans 16 amino acids. This CDR3 reads CASSLTSGGAYNEQFF. As DNA, the CDR3 is TGTGCCAGCAGTCTTACTAGCGGGGGGGCCTACAATGAGCAGTTCTTC.

Remarks on this clone: An end of the junction differs from the germline gene, which may be a read error. The rearrangement uses TRBV5-1 and TRBJ2-7; D uncertain. Germline assignment: CDR1 SGHRS and CDR2 YFSETQ. CDR3 length: 12 residues. The CDR3 DNA reads as TGCGCCAGCAGCACCGACGGATACGAGCAGTGCTTC. This codes for CASSTDGYEQCF.

This chain connects TRBV10-2 to TRBJ1-1; a possible D gene is TRBD1 (6 bases). With 5 bases removed from V and 3 bases from J, the gap between germline ends came to 13 bases. This CDR3 is 14 amino acids long. Looked up from germline, CDR1 is WSHSY and CDR2 is SAAADI. CDR3 sequence: CASSTPGADTEAFF. The CDR3 bases are TGCGCCAGCAGTACACCGGGGGCGGACACTGAAGCTTTCTTT.

This chain links TRBV5-6 with TRBJ2-7; no firm D call. V was trimmed by 1 base and J by 7 bases, leaving 12 bases between them. The CDR3 consists of 13 residues. Per the germline V gene, CDR1 is SGHDT and CDR2 is YYEEEE. Here the CDR3 DNA reads TGTGCCAGCAGCTTGATCCGGGCCCAGGAGCAGTACTTC. This codes for CASSLIRAQEQYF.

This chain connects TRBV2 to TRBJ1-4; D remains ambiguous. The CDR3 is made up of 12 amino acids. The V end lost 11 bases, the J end lost 4 bases, and 11 bases lay between the germline ends. CDR1 and CDR2 (germline): SNHLY, FYNNEI. This CDR3 reads CAVGGSNEKLFF. DNA of the CDR3: TGTGCCGTTGGTGGCAGTAATGAAAAACTGTTTTTT.

This sequence joins TRBV11-2 and TRBJ2-2; 10 bases are a match to TRBD1. The ends lost 5 bases at V and 6 bases at J; junction bases unmatched: 6. Germline V lookup: CDR1 SGHAT, CDR2 FQNNGV. This CDR3 is 15 amino acids long. The CDR3 reads CASSTRDRGPGELFF. The CDR3 DNA reads TGTGCCAGCAGCACACGGGACAGGGGTCCCGGGGAGCTGTTTTTT.

The chain carries TRBV7-9 and TRBJ1-1; no definite D call. CDR1 and CDR2 from the germline V gene are SEHNR and FQNEAQ (reference sequence). The CDR3 contains 12 residues. Trimming took off 4 bases at V and 5 bases at J, with 8 bases between the two ends. This chain's CDR3 is CASSSSTTEAFF. The CDR3 DNA is TGTGCCAGCAGCTCTTCGACGACTGAAGCTTTCTTT. Full variable domain (remainder filled in from reference TRBV7-9 and TRBJ1-1): DTGVSQNPRHKITKRGQNVTFRCDPISEHNRLYWYRQTLGQGPEFLTYFQNEAQLEKSRLLSDRFSAERPKGSFSTLEIQRTEQGDSAMYLCASSSSTTEAFFGQGTRLTVV.

The chain combines TRBV9 with TRBJ1-2; 7 bases match TRBD1. Germline-derived CDR1 and CDR2 are SGDLS and YYNGEE. The CDR3 has 16 residues. Trimming took 0 bases from V and 4 from J; bases not matched to a gene: 9. The CDR3 loop reads CASSVAGRGDSYGYTF. The DNA for the CDR3 is TGTGCCAGCAGCGTAGCGGGAAGGGGGGACAGCTATGGCTACACCTTC.

The rearrangement uses TRBV7-6 and TRBJ2-1, with a tentative D call TRBD1 (6 bases). V lost 5 bases and J 8 bases, leaving 10 bases between the germline ends. The CDR3 sequence is 12 residues long. The germline gives CDR1 SGHVS, CDR2 FNYEAQ. Here the CDR3 DNA reads TGTGCCAGCAGCAACAGGGACGATGAGCAGTTCTTC. Protein: CASSNRDDEQFF.

This clone appeared a single time. CDR3 sequence reads: CASSAGTSGGNEQFF. The CDR3, as DNA: TGTGCCAGCAGCGCCGGGACTAGCGGGGGGAATGAGCAGTTCTTC. The chain couples TRBV2 to TRBJ2-1, with TRBD2 identical over 15 bases. The germline V gene has CDR1 SNHLY and CDR2 FYNNEI. V was pared by 6 bases and J by 7 bases, with 4 bases of the junction left unmatched. The CDR3 length is 15 residues.